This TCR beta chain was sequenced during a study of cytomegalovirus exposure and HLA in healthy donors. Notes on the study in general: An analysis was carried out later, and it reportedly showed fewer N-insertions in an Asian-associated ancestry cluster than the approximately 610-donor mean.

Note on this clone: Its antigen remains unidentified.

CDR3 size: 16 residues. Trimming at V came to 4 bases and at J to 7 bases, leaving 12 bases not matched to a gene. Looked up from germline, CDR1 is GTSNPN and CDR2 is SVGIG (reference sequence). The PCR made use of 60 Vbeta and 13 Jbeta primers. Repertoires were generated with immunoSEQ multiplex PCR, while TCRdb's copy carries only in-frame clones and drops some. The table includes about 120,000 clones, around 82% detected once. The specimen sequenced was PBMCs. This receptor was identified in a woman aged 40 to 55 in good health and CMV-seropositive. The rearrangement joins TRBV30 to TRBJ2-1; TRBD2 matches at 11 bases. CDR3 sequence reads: CAWKGLAVPGRNEQFF. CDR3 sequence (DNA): TGTGCCTGGAAGGGACTAGCGGTTCCTGGGAGGAATGAGCAGTTCTTC.